The 11 T cell receptor beta chains below all came from one sample that was sequenced in a study of T cell responses to AZD1222 COVID-19 vaccine (dated by TCRdb to about 2021). The method behind the library was the immunoSEQ multiplex PCR assay. This is the immuneACCESS table as TCRdb keeps it, with only in-frame sequences that have V and J called. A part of the clones is gone; compared with another copy, unresolved V genes explain less than half, and the rest is unexplained. The sample yields some 200,000 clones; roughly 92% were counted once. The ten largest clones represent under 4% of the sample. The sample's time point label, decoded: about 28 days (+/-7) after the second vaccine dose. This specimen consisted of peripheral blood, obtained 28 days after the second AZD1222 dose. These receptors were collected from an adult who received the AZD1222 COVID-19 vaccine.

This sequence joins TRBV5-1 and TRBJ2-1; no firm D call. Per germline, CDR1 SGHRS and CDR2 YFSETQ. This CDR3 is 15 amino acids long. V was pared by 3 bases and J by 1 base, with 11 bases between. The CDR3 is CASSWQTESYNEQFF. CDR3 nucleotide sequence: TGCGCCAGCAGCTGGCAAACGGAATCCTACAATGAGCAGTTCTTC.

This sequence joins TRBV27 and TRBJ2-7; D ambiguous. V lost 6 bases and J lost 2, with 17 bases in between. Per the germline V gene, CDR1 is MNHEY and CDR2 is SMNVEV (reference sequence). The CDR3 length is 15 residues. CDR3 amino acids: CASRSRAAGTYEQYF. The CDR3 bases are TGTGCCAGCAGGAGCCGGGCCGCTGGGACCTACGAGCAGTACTTC.

This clone was seen only once. The rearrangement joins TRBV4-1 to TRBJ1-3, with TRBD1 as a possible D gene (6 bases). Looked up from germline, CDR1 is MGHRA and CDR2 is YSYEKL. The CDR3 is 14 residues long. V was clipped by 3 bases and J by 4 bases, with 10 bases between them. CDR3 nucleotide sequence: TGCGCCAGCAGCCACATACAGGGAGGAAACACCATATATTTT. As protein: CASSHIQGGNTIYF.

The chain uses TRBV18 and TRBJ2-1; 9 nucleotides agree with TRBD2. The CDR3 is made up of 16 amino acids. The germline CDR1 and CDR2 sequences are KGHSH and LQKENI. Trimming took 2 bases from V and 5 from J; bases not matched to a gene: 7. CDR3 nucleotide sequence: TGTGCCAGCTCACCAGGCCTAGCGGGGAGGGACAATGAGCAGTTCTTC. It is translated as CASSPGLAGRDNEQFF.

The chain links TRBV3-1 (or the pseudogene TRBV3-2) to TRBJ1-1, with D unclear. V lost 7 bases to trimming and J lost 1 base, with 13 bases between them. The CDR3 extends over 14 amino acids. Germline lookup yields CDR1 LGHDT and CDR2 YNNKEL (reference sequence). Here the CDR3 DNA reads TGTGCCAGCACCAACATAGGCAGGAACACTGAAGCTTTCTTT. Translated: CASTNIGRNTEAFF.

This rearrangement joins TRBV2 to TRBJ2-7, with D hard to call. The V end was cut by 2 bases, the J end by 7 bases, with 6 bases between. The germline V gene has CDR1 SNHLY and CDR2 FYNNEI. This CDR3 contains 11 residues. The CDR3 DNA is TGTGCCAGCAGTGAAAGGCGGGAGCAGTACTTC. It encodes CASSERREQYF.

The CDR3 reads CASSIRGSTTEAFF. Written as DNA, the CDR3 is TGTGCCAGTAGTATCAGGGGCTCGACCACTGAAGCTTTCTTT. The rearrangement joins TRBV19 to TRBJ1-1; maybe TRBD1 (6 bases). V was shortened by 3 bases and J by 4 bases, with 12 bases between the two germline ends. The CDR3 has 14 residues. Germline V gene data show CDR1 as LNHDA and CDR2 as SQIVND (reference sequence).

The chain is built from TRBV3-1 (or the pseudogene TRBV3-2) and TRBJ2-7; D uncertain. CDR1 and CDR2 from the germline V gene are LGHDT and YNNKEL (reference sequence). Trimming cost V 1 base and J 7 bases, with 11 bases left between them. The CDR3 totals 13 residues. The CDR3 bases are TGTGCCAGCAGCCAAGTTTTTATGGGAGAGCAGTACTTC. This gives the protein CASSQVFMGEQYF.

This sequence joins TRBV30 and TRBJ2-3; D gene uncertain. There are 15 residues in the CDR3. Germline V gives CDR1 GTSNPN, CDR2 SVGIG (reference sequence). V was clipped by 6 bases and J by 1 base, with 17 bases between them. CDR3: CACRVGRYGTDTQYF. CDR3 nucleotide sequence: TGTGCCTGTCGTGTAGGGCGTTATGGCACAGATACGCAGTATTTT. The whole variable domain, remainder taken from reference TRBV30 and TRBJ2-3, is SQTIHQWPATLVQPVGSPLSLECTVEGTSNPNLYWYRQAAGRGLQLLFYSVGIGQISSEVPQNLSASRPQDRQFILSSKKLLLSDSGFYLCACRVGRYGTDTQYFGPGTRLTVL.

The chain joins TRBV12-5 to TRBJ1-2; D possibly corresponds to TRBD1 (5 bases). CDR1 LGHNT and CDR2 FRNRAP come from the germline V gene. V lost 5 bases and J 1 base, leaving 17 bases between the germline ends. This CDR3 spans 16 amino acids. In DNA form, the CDR3 reads TGTGCTAGTGGTACCGCCCCGGGGGGACTTAACTATGGCTACACCTTC. It specifies CASGTAPGGLNYGYTF.

This rearrangement joins TRBV28 to TRBJ1-6, with D unresolved. V lost 6 bases and J 7 bases, leaving 10 bases between the germline ends. The CDR3 loop spans 13 amino acids. CDR1 and CDR2 from the germline V gene are MDHEN and SYDVKM. CDR3 DNA: TGTGCCAGCAGGGACTGGCCGAATTCACCCCTCCACTTT. The encoded protein is CASRDWPNSPLHF.